This T cell receptor (beta chain) was sequenced for a study of blood T cell repertoires in COVID-19. In the study overall: Some COVID-19 samples were acute and others convalescent; all came from the United States, Italy and Spain. T cells, B-cell-depleted T cells, or PBMCs provided the cDNA or gDNA that served as material.

In the authors' methods: The assay estimated nucleated cells by amplifying reference gene primers. TCRdb keeps only in-frame clones here, not all; method: immunoSEQ multiplex PCR. The V and J calls and the clone size are those of that table, but D and trimming were determined from the DNA. The sample includes 450,000 or so clones, around 90% seen only once; the top ten take roughly 0.76%. The CDR3 contains 14 residues. Germline CDR1 is SGHTA and CDR2 is FQGNSA. V was cut by 0 bases and J by 0 bases, with 6 bases left in between. The sample holds a few counts of this clone. Other DNA variants within this sample encode the same CDR3. One Seattle source followed patients from active infection through their disease course.

This receptor was taken from a man between 18 and 29 years old with COVID-19, enrolled during active disease. The chain combines TRBV7-2 with TRBJ2-7; D is undetermined. The sequenced sample consisted of peripheral blood. The CDR3 loop reads CASSLAHSSYEQYF. CDR3 DNA sequence: TGTGCCAGCAGCTTAGCACACAGCTCCTACGAGCAGTACTTC.